This T cell receptor (beta chain) was sequenced during a study of blood T cell repertoires in COVID-19. Study context: Sources were T cells, B-cell-depleted T cells, or PBMCs; the material itself was cDNA or gDNA.

The germline CDR1 and CDR2 sequences are LNHNV and YYDKDF (reference sequence). The CDR3 extends over 15 amino acids. Trimming at V came to 5 bases and at J to 6 bases, leaving 12 bases not matched to a gene. This clone was observed a handful of times. Authors' analysis steps: For nucleated cells, counts were estimated from reference gene primer amplification. TCRdb keeps only in-frame clones here, not all; method: immunoSEQ multiplex PCR. V and J calls and clone size are given by that table; D and trimming were obtained from the DNA. The data show 150,000 or so clones, 81% seen once. Sequencing was carried out using peripheral blood. The gene calls are TRBV15 and TRBJ1-2; 7 nucleotides match TRBD1. This receptor was taken from a human donor with acute or convalescent COVID-19. The donor label of this sample is uncertain. In nucleotides, the CDR3 is TGTGCCACCAGCGGACAGGCCAACCTCAGGGATGGCTACACCTTC. Its translation: CATSGQANLRDGYTF.